Reported below is one T cell receptor beta chain. There are 13 residues in the CDR3. CDR1 SGHTA and CDR2 FQGNSA come from the germline V gene. V was shortened by 5 bases and J by 1 base, with 8 bases between the two germline ends. Original processing methods: Amplification from reference gene primers served as the basis for estimated nucleated cell counts. The repertoire was sequenced with immunoSEQ multiplex PCR; TCRdb's copy has only in-frame clones and lacks some. Clonal size and the V and J genes are those of that table, whereas D and trimming came from the DNA. The table lists some 130,000 clones, roughly 90% of them singletons. The data derive from a study of blood T cell repertoires in COVID-19. For the study at large: The origin of the acute and convalescent COVID-19 samples was the United States, Italy and Spain. Sources were T cells, B-cell-depleted T cells, or PBMCs; the material itself was cDNA or gDNA.

What was sequenced was peripheral blood. This receptor was taken from a man aged 65 to 85 with active COVID-19. V usage is TRBV7-2 and J usage is TRBJ1-1; D may be TRBD1 (6 bases). Written as DNA, the CDR3 is TGTGCCAGCAGCCTGGGACAGAACACTGAAGCTTTCTTT. This sequence encodes CASSLGQNTEAFF.